This is a list of T cell receptor beta chains from one sample in a study of T cells in localized non-small cell lung cancer. Using immunoSEQ multiplex PCR, the repertoire was profiled, and TCRdb retains in-frame clones only, with some absent. The top ten clones hold over 1.5% of a sample with around 140,000 clones, roughly nine tenths of them seen once. Sequenced here: peripheral blood, sampled before any cancer treatment. These receptors all come from a female donor over 55 with stage I lung adenocarcinoma. Each CDR3 is given with its conserved first and last residue. Each record gives: D gene, V gene, CDR3 protein. D genes are given only for firm matches.

.,TRBV29-1,CSVEAPLNTGELFF
TRBD1,TRBV11-2,CASSFGTGGFGELFF
TRBD2,TRBV6-6,CASSYSQTSGTYEQYF
.,TRBV7-6,CASSPTWGDGRQFF
.,TRBV12-2,CASRLSHSLCNQPQHF
TRBD1,TRBV4-1,CASTRTGGTYNEQFF
TRBD2,TRBV10-1,CASARGSADTQYF
TRBD2,TRBV7-7,CASSKTSANTGELFF
.,TRBV5-1,CASSAIGARVETQYF
.,TRBV28,CASSSPSGRAYEQYF
.,TRBV5-4,CASSSSAAGPPLNEQFF
TRBD2,TRBV4-2,CASSQEGSLAGDLRTDTQYF
TRBD2,TRBV5-1,CASSFGSGRETQYF
TRBD1,TRBV27,CASAIPTGWQPQHF
.,TRBV7-3,CASSSRDGYGYTF
TRBD1,TRBV5-1,CASSSTGDNYGYTF
.,TRBV7-3,CASSSFGANVLTF
.,TRBV5-4,CASSPGLTNEQYF
.,TRBV5-4,CASSRDGISNQPQHF
.,TRBV9,CASSVELAPSGANVLTF
TRBD1,TRBV15,CATSRGAGTGASGANVLTF
.,TRBV28,CASSFTGQLQPQHF
.,TRBV2,CASSEADIRQQYF
TRBD2,TRBV13,CASRLPGLDYSGELFF
.,TRBV27,CASSPPFGELFF
TRBD1,TRBV19,CASSPRQGVSTEAFF
.,TRBV7-9,CASSSKGGSYNEQFF
.,TRBV28,CASSIGHGYHF
.,TRBV7-8,CASSPGQFGNQPQHF
TRBD1,TRBV7-3,CASSLSGQGAFEAHF
.,TRBV7-2,CASSRDRWADTQYF
TRBD2,TRBV19,CASSVGTSGNEQFF
.,TRBV6-5,CASRPGLTYNEQFF
.,TRBV5-6,CASSLVGRNLNPDYGYTF
.,TRBV7-3,CASSVVAATDTQYF
.,TRBV23-1,CASSKGGVAEAFF
TRBD1,TRBV29-1,CSVDYSRDRGTDTQYF
TRBD2,TRBV28,CASSLSLRVAGDPDTQYF
.,TRBV6-1,CASSSRAGTEAFF
.,TRBV11-2,CASSSTSLADTQYF
.,TRBV9,CASSVGTPGLEQYF
.,TRBV7-2,CASSLVQGRTGELFF
.,TRBV29-1,CSVEGQANYGYTF
.,TRBV11-1,CASSLVELSGGANVLTF
.,TRBV21-1,CAPLEGEKYTEAFF
TRBD1,TRBV4-1,CASSLGQGHGTEAFF
.,TRBV6-5,CASRRGENYEQYF
.,TRBV13,CASSPPHSTIQYF
TRBD1,TRBV6-5,CASRGKGASTGELFF
.,TRBV14,CASSQVGVFYGYTF